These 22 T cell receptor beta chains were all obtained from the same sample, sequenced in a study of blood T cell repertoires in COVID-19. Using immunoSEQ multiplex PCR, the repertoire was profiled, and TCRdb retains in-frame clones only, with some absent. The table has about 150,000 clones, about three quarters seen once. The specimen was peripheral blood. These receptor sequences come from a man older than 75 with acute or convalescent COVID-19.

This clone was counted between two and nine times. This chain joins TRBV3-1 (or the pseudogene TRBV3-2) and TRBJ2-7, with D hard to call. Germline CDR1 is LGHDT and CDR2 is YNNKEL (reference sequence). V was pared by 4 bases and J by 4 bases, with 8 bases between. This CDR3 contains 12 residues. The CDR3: CASSPDLYEQYF. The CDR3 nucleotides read TGTGCCAGCAGCCCAGACCTATACGAGCAGTACTTC.

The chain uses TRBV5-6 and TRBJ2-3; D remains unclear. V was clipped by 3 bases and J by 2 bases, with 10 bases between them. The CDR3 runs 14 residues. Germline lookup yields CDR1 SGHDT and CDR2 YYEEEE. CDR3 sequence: CASSYSAATDTQYF. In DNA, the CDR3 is TGTGCCAGCAGCTACAGTGCTGCCACAGATACGCAGTATTTT.

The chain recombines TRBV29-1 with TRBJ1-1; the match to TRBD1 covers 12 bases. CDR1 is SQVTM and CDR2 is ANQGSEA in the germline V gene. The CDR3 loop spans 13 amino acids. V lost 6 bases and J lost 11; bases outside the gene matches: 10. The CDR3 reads CSVGTTGQGAAFF. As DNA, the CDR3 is TGCAGCGTAGGAACAACGGGACAGGGGGCGGCTTTCTTT. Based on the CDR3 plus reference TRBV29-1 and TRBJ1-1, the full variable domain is SAVISQKPSRDICQRGTSLTIQCQVDSQVTMMFWYRQQPGQSLTLIATANQGSEATYESGFVIDKFPISRPNLTFSTLTVSNMSPEDSSIYLCSVGTTGQGAAFFGQGTRLTVV.

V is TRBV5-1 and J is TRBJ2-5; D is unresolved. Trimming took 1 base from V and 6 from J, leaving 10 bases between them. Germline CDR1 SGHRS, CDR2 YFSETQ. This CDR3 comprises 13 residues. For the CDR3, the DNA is TGCGCCAGCAGCTTGAACTGGCGGCAGACCCAGTACTTC. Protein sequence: CASSLNWRQTQYF.

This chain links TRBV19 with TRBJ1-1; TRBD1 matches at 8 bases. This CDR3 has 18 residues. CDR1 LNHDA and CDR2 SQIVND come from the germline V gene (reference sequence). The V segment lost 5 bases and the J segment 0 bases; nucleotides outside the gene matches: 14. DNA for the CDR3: TGTGCCAGTAGTGTCCCCCGGACAGGGTTTGGCATGAACACTGAAGCTTTCTTT. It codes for CASSVPRTGFGMNTEAFF. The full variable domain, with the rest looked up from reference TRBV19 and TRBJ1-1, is DGGITQSPKYLFRKEGQNVTLSCEQNLNHDAMYWYRQDPGQGLRLIYYSQIVNDFQKGDIAEGYSVSREKKESFPLTVTSAQKNPTAFYLCASSVPRTGFGMNTEAFFGQGTRLTVV.

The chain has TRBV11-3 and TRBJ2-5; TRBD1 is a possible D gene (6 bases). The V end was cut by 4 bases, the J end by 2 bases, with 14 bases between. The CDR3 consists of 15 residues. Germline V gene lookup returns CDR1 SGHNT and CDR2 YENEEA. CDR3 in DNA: TGTGCCAGCAGCTCTAGAACAGGGCCGCAAGAGACCCAGTACTTC. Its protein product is CASSSRTGPQETQYF.

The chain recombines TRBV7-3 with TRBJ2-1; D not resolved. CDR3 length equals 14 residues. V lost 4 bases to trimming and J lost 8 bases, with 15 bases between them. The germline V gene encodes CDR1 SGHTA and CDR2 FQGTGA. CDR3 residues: CASSSGSLGDEQFF. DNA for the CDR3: TGTGCCAGCAGCTCCGGGTCCCTCGGCGATGAGCAGTTCTTC. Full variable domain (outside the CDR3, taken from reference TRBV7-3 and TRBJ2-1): GAGVSQTPSNKVTEKGKYVELRCDPISGHTALYWYRQSLGQGPEFLIYFQGTGAADDSGLPNDRFFAVRPEGSVSTLKIQRTERGDSAVYLCASSSGSLGDEQFFGPGTRLTVL.

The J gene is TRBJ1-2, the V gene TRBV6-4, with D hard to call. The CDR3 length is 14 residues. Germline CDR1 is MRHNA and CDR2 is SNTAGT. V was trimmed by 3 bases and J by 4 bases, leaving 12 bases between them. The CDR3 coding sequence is TGTGCCAGCAGTGAACAGATCTCTTCCTATGGCTACACCTTC. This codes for CASSEQISSYGYTF.

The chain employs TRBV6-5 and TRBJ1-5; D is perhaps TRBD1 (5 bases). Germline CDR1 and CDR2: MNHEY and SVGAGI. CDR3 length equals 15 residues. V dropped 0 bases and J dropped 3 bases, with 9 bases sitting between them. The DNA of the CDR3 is TGTGCCAGCAGTTACTCGCCAGGGAACAATCAGCCCCAGCATTTT. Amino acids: CASSYSPGNNQPQHF.

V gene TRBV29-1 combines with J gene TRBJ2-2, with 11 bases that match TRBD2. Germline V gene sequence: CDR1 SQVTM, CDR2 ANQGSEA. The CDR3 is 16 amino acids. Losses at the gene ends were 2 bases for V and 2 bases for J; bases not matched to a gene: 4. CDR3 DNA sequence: TGCAGCGTTGAATTCCTAGCGGGGGGCAACACCGGGGAGCTGTTTTTT. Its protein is CSVEFLAGGNTGELFF.

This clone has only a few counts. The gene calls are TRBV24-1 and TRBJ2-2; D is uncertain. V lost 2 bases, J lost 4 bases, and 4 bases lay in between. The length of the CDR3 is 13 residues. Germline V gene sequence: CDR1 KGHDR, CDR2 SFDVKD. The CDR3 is CATSDSVTGELFF. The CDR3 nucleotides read TGTGCCACCAGTGATTCTGTCACCGGGGAGCTGTTTTTT.

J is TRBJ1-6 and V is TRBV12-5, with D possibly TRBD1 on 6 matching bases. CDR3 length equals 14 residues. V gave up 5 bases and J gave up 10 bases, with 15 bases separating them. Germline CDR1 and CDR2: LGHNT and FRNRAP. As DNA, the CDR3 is TGTGCTAGTGGTCCGGGACAAACAGGCTCACCCCTCCACTTT. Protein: CASGPGQTGSPLHF.

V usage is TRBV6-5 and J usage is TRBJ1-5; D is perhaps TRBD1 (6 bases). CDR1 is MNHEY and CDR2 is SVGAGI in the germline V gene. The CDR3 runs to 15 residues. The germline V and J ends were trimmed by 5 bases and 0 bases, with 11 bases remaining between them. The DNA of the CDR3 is TGTGCCAGCAGTAGGACAGCGTATAGCAATCAGCCCCAGCATTTT. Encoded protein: CASSRTAYSNQPQHF.

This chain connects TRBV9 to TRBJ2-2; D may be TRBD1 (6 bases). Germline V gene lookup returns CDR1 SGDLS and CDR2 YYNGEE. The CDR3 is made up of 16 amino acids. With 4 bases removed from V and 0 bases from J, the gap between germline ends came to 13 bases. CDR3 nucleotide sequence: TGTGCCAGCAGCACGACAGGCGTCCCGAACACCGGGGAGCTGTTTTTT. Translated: CASSTTGVPNTGELFF. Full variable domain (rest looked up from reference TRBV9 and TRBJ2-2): DSGVTQTPKHLITATGQRVTLRCSPRSGDLSVYWYQQSLDQGLQFLIQYYNGEERAKGNILERFSAQQFPDLHSELNLSSLELGDSALYFCASSTTGVPNTGELFFGEGSRLTVL.

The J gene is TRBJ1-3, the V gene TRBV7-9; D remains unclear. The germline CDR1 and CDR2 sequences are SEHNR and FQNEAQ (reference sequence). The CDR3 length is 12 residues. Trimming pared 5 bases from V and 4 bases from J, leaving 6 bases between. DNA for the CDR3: TGTGCCAGCAGCCCACAGGGAAACACCATATATTTT. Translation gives CASSPQGNTIYF.

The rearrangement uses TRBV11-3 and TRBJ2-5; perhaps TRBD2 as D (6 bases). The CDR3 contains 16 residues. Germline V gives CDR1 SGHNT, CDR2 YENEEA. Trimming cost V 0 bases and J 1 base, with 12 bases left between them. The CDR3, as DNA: TGTGCCAGCAGCTTAGAAGGGACTGGGGGCCAAGAGACCCAGTACTTC. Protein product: CASSLEGTGGQETQYF. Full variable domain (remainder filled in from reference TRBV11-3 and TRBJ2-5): EAGVVQSPRYKIIEKKQPVAFWCNPISGHNTLYWYLQNLGQGPELLIRYENEEAVDDSQLPKDRFSAERLKGVDSTLKIQPAELGDSAVYLCASSLEGTGGQETQYFGPGTRLLVL.

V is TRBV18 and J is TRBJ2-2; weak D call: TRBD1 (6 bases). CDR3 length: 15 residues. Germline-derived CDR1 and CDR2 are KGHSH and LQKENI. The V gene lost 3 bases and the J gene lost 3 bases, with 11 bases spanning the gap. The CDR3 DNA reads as TGTGCCAGCTCACCTAACAGGGCCGACACCGGGGAGCTGTTTTTT. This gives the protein CASSPNRADTGELFF.

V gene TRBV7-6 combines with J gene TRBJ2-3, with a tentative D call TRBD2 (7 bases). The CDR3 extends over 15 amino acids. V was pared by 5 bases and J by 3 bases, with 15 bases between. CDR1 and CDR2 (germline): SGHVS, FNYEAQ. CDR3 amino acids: CASSEIGGGTDTQYF. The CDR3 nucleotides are TGTGCCAGCAGCGAAATAGGGGGGGGAACAGATACGCAGTATTTT.

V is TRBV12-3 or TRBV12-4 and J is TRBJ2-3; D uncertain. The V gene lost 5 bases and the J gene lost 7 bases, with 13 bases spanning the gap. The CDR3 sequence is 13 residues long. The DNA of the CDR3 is TGTGCCAGCAGTCCGGTCCTCACGAATACGCAGTATTTT. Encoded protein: CASSPVLTNTQYF.

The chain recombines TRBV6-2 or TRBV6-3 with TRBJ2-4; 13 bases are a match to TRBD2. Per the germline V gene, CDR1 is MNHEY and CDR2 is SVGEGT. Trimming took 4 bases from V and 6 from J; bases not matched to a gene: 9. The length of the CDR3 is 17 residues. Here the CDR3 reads CASSSRLAGGIGNIQYF. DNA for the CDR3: TGTGCCAGCAGTTCGAGACTAGCGGGGGGAATTGGAAACATTCAGTACTTC.

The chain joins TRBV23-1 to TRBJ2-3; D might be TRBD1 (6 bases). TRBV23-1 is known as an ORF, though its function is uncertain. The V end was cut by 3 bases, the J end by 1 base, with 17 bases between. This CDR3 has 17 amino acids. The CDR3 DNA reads TGCGCCAGCAGTCACAGGACAGCGGACCAACGCACAGATACGCAGTATTTT. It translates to CASSHRTADQRTDTQYF.

The CDR3 coding sequence is TGCGCCAGCAGCTTCGGAGCGACAGATACGCAGTATTTT. It encodes CASSFGATDTQYF. This sequence joins TRBV5-1 and TRBJ2-3; D remains ambiguous. V lost 2 bases and J lost 3, with 7 bases in between. CDR1 and CDR2 (germline): SGHRS, YFSETQ. The CDR3 has 13 amino acids.